This T cell receptor beta chain stems from a study of cytotoxic CD8 clonotypes in ibrutinib-treated CLL. Looking at the study overall: Results showed around 24 partial and 2 complete responses; following median about 68 months, around 14 remained remitted, roughly 12 advanced. General study points: Baseline clonality, higher than in age-matched healthy donors, tracked circulating CD8+ T-cell counts.

As for this clone: Its antigen is currently unknown.

Produced via immunoSEQ multiplex PCR; TCRdb's table is partial and in-frame only. Of around 250,000 clones listed, 60% to 75% were seen once; the top ten hold roughly 14%. This CDR3 comprises 12 residues. Trimming stripped 2 bases from V and 3 bases from J, with 6 bases between. Germline-derived CDR1 and CDR2 are SGHNT and YYREEE (reference sequence). Library input was approximately 1.8 micrograms of DNA from cryopreserved PBMCs. The sample here was PBMCs, taken after 24 months of ibrutinib treatment. This receptor was identified in a human donor with chronic lymphocytic leukemia. The chain links TRBV5-4 to TRBJ2-7; no clear D gene. CDR3 sequence (DNA): TGTGCCAGCAGCTTAGAACGCTACGAGCAGTACTTC. Encoded protein: CASSLERYEQYF.